This T cell receptor (beta chain) was profiled in a study of cytomegalovirus exposure and HLA in healthy donors. This clone has just one count. Its antigen is not identified. Whole-study findings and limits: In a later analysis, parvovirus B19, influenza, CMV and Epstein-Barr virus appeared linked to several top co-occurrence clusters.

This CDR3 has 14 amino acids. Germline V gene lookup returns CDR1 MDHEN and CDR2 SYDVKM. V gave up 7 bases and J gave up 1 base; unmatched junction bases: 7. Both 60 Vbeta primers and 13 Jbeta primers went into the PCR. Clones were sequenced by immunoSEQ multiplex PCR, and TCRdb holds only the in-frame ones, with some missing. The table includes around 130,000 clones, about 80% detected once. The clonotype comes from a man aged 45 to 65 in good health and CMV-seronegative. The chain employs TRBV28 and TRBJ2-7; 7 nucleotides align to TRBD1. Material: PBMCs. This CDR3 is CASTPGGNSYEQYF. In DNA, the CDR3 is TGTGCCAGCACCCCAGGGGGTAATTCCTACGAGCAGTACTTC.